This TCR beta chain stems from a study of Graves' ophthalmopathy and Graves' hyperthyroidism. Study details: Peripheral blood sampling occurred at initial diagnosis, before any treatment.

The V gene lost 7 bases and the J gene lost 3 bases, with 16 bases spanning the gap. The CDR3 runs 14 residues. Germline-derived CDR1 and CDR2 are SGDLS and YYNGEE. Findings and caveats of the study: Blood also held most thyroid clonotypes expanded above 0.001 frequency.

Active ophthalmopathy (CAS at least 3, NOSPECS at least 4), lasting under 3 months. It was on clinical symptoms, serum thyroxine, TRAb, thyroid ultrasound and orbital computed tomography that diagnosis relied. As concerns this clonotype: Its antigen remains unknown.

The authors amplified TCR beta CDR3 regions from RNA transcripts. RT-PCR with HTBI primers came first, then second-round multiplex PCR. TCRdb processed the multiplex PCR reads anew with MiXCR; each CDR3 protein has one entry. This sample has about 740,000 distinct CDR3 sequences, with roughly 40% found just once. The sequence was collected from an adult man with Graves' ophthalmopathy. The chain uses TRBV9 and TRBJ2-5; D not certain. The sequenced material came from peripheral blood. CDR3 bases: TGTGCCAGCTCACCACGAAAGGGTGAAGAGACCCAGTACTTC. It codes for CASSPRKGEETQYF.